This TCR beta chain was observed in a study of T-cell reconstitution after alpha-beta-depleted transplantation in children. Broader study findings: Two months or so post-transplant, alpha-beta T cells reportedly derived from several hundred expanded graft clones. Some patients showed high day-60 TCRbeta diversity, which derived from surviving recipient T cells and thymic progenitors. Counts and diversity of T cells one year after transplant came mostly from newly produced T cells.

This clonotype was seen ten or more times. Its antigen remains unidentified. The library targeted TCRbeta and was prepared with unique molecular identifiers. TCRdb reprocessed the PCR reads via MiXCR and lists one record per CDR3 protein. The table lists approximately 110,000 distinct CDR3 sequences, around 23% of them singletons. The CDR3 sequence is 13 residues long. V was pared by 3 bases and J by 4 bases, with 4 bases of the junction left unmatched. Germline CDR1 reads SGHRS; CDR2 reads YFSETQ. This sequence originates from a male patient aged 2 to 10 who had a stem cell transplant for chronic granulomatous disease, so the T cells may come from the graft donor. V is TRBV5-1 and J is TRBJ2-7; 7 bases line up with TRBD1. The sequences come from PBMCs, mostly from graft donor cells, collected 180 days after TCRalphabeta/CD19-depleted stem cell transplant. The CDR3 loop reads CASSWEQGYEQYF. The DNA for the CDR3 is TGCGCCAGCAGCTGGGAACAGGGGTACGAGCAGTACTTC.